Presented here are 20 T cell receptor beta chains from one specimen sequenced in a study of blood T cell repertoires in COVID-19. The method was immunoSEQ multiplex PCR; TCRdb's version includes in-frame clones alone and lacks a portion of them. The table records roughly 260,000 clones, approximately 79% of them present only once. The sample taken for sequencing was peripheral blood. These receptors all stem from a woman between 40 and 55 years old with active or convalescent COVID-19.

The chain recombines TRBV29-1 with TRBJ1-5; 11 bases line up with TRBD1. CDR1 is SQVTM and CDR2 is ANQGSEA in the germline V gene. The ends lost 7 bases at V and 6 bases at J; junction bases unmatched: 11. CDR3 size: 15 residues. The CDR3 spells CSAIFSGTGGQPQHF. The CDR3 DNA is TGCAGCGCAATTTTCTCCGGGACAGGGGGTCAGCCCCAGCATTTT.

The rearrangement links TRBV18 to TRBJ1-2; unclear D gene. This CDR3 region has 12 residues. V was pared by 4 bases and J by 4 bases, with 7 bases between. From germline, CDR1 is KGHSH and CDR2 LQKENI. CDR3 amino acids: CASSQGLYGYTF. The CDR3 bases are TGTGCCAGCTCACAAGGACTCTATGGCTACACCTTC.

V is TRBV10-3 and J is TRBJ2-3; D is unresolved. The CDR3 is 13 residues long. The V end lost 11 bases, the J end lost 0 bases, and 12 bases lay between the germline ends. CDR1 ENHRY and CDR2 SYGVKD come from the germline V gene. This chain's CDR3 is CAVAPRSTDTQYF. Written as DNA, the CDR3 is TGTGCCGTCGCCCCGCGGAGCACAGATACGCAGTATTTT.

This chain joins TRBV6-5 and TRBJ1-1, with D maybe TRBD1 (6 bases). CDR3 length: 14 residues. Trimming removed 7 bases from V and 1 base from J, with 13 bases in between. Germline V lookup: CDR1 MNHEY, CDR2 SVGAGI. DNA of the CDR3: TGTGCCAGCAATCAACTCAGGGGGAACACTGAAGCTTTCTTT. Its translation: CASNQLRGNTEAFF.

The J gene is TRBJ1-3, the V gene TRBV5-1; D may be TRBD1 (6 bases). Germline lookup yields CDR1 SGHRS and CDR2 YFSETQ. The V gene lost 3 bases and the J gene lost 0 bases, with 13 bases spanning the gap. The CDR3 has 16 residues. Here the CDR3 DNA reads TGCGCCAGCAGCTGGGGGGGCAGGAGCTCTGGAAACACCATATATTTT. It codes for CASSWGGRSSGNTIYF.

The V call is TRBV13, the J call TRBJ2-7; 9 nucleotides line up with TRBD1. The CDR3 contains 16 residues. V trimming: 7 bases; J trimming: 2 bases; junction bases outside the gene matches: 12. Germline V gene sequence: CDR1 PRHDT, CDR2 FYEKMQ (reference sequence). CDR3 DNA: TGTGCCAGCACCAAAAAACAGGGGGCCCCAGCCTACGAGCAGTACTTC. Its protein is CASTKKQGAPAYEQYF.

The gene calls are TRBV5-1 and TRBJ2-5; possible D gene TRBD1, 6 bases. Per the germline V gene, CDR1 is SGHRS and CDR2 is YFSETQ. V shed 5 bases and J shed 5 bases, with 16 bases lying between them. This CDR3 region has 14 residues. The CDR3 DNA is TGCGCCAGCAGTTCTGCAGGGGTTGTTGAGACCCAGTACTTC. As protein: CASSSAGVVETQYF. Filled out from reference TRBV5-1 and TRBJ2-5, the complete variable domain reads KAGVTQTPRYLIKTRGQQVTLSCSPISGHRSVSWYQQTPGQGLQFLFEYFSETQRNKGNFPGRFSGRQFSNSRSEMNVSTLELGDSALYLCASSSAGVVETQYFGPGTRLLVL.

This clone appeared a single time. The genes are TRBV5-6 and TRBJ1-6, with D maybe TRBD1 (5 bases). CDR3 length equals 14 residues. Deletions cut 4 bases from V and 7 bases from J, with 12 bases between. CDR1 is SGHDT and CDR2 is YYEEEE in the germline V gene. The DNA for the CDR3 is TGTGCCAGCAGCCGAGCAGGGTCCAATTCACCCCTCCACTTT. Translation: CASSRAGSNSPLHF.

This clone came up a few times. The chain joins TRBV7-6 to TRBJ2-1, with 11 bases aligning to TRBD2. The V and J ends lost 3 bases and 1 base, in that order; junction bases with no gene match: 2. This CDR3 spans 16 amino acids. Looked up from germline, CDR1 is SGHVS and CDR2 is FNYEAQ. In DNA form, the CDR3 reads TGTGCCAGCAGCTTGGCTAGCGGGGGGTCCTACAATGAGCAGTTCTTC. Protein: CASSLASGGSYNEQFF. The variable domain in full, completed from reference TRBV7-6 and TRBJ2-1, reads GAGVSQSPRYKVTKRGQDVALRCDPISGHVSLYWYRQALGQGPEFLTYFNYEAQQDKSGLPNDRFSAERPEGSISTLTIQRTEQRDSAMYRCASSLASGGSYNEQFFGPGTRLTVL.

A single count supports this clone. The V and J genes are TRBV5-6 and TRBJ2-3; TRBD2 matches 9 bases. Germline V gene lookup returns CDR1 SGHDT and CDR2 YYEEEE. The J segment lost 0 bases and the V segment lost 3 bases, leaving 8 bases of the junction unmatched. The CDR3 has 17 residues. CDR3 region: CASSSNPSGASTDTQYF. The CDR3, as DNA: TGTGCCAGCAGCTCGAACCCTAGCGGGGCTAGCACAGATACGCAGTATTTT.

The chain combines TRBV5-6 with TRBJ2-3; the match to TRBD2 covers 12 bases. The germline V gene has CDR1 SGHDT and CDR2 YYEEEE. The CDR3 covers 15 residues. V dropped 4 bases and J dropped 3; count of bases not matched to a gene: 3. The chain's CDR3 is CASSPGLAGTDTQYF. The CDR3 coding sequence is TGTGCCAGCAGCCCAGGACTAGCGGGGACAGATACGCAGTATTTT. Together with reference TRBV5-6 and TRBJ2-3, the CDR3 gives the full variable domain: DAGVTQSPTHLIKTRGQQVTLRCSPKSGHDTVSWYQQALGQGPQFIFQYYEEEERQRGNFPDRFSGHQFPNYSSELNVNALLLGDSALYLCASSPGLAGTDTQYFGPGTRLTVL.

The rearrangement links TRBV10-3 to TRBJ2-3; 7 nucleotides line up with TRBD2. The CDR3 has 15 residues. The J segment lost 2 bases and the V segment lost 10 bases, leaving 12 bases of the junction unmatched. In germline, CDR1 is ENHRY, CDR2 SYGVKD. CDR3 in amino acids: CATGGGGGLTDTQYF. CDR3 sequence (DNA): TGTGCCACCGGTGGGGGGGGTGGGCTCACAGATACGCAGTATTTT.

This clone was seen only once. CDR3 residues: CASSQPLGQVVTF. DNA of the CDR3: TGTGCCAGCAGCCAACCCCTAGGACAGGTCGTCACCTTC. The chain carries TRBV3-1 (or the pseudogene TRBV3-2) and TRBJ1-2; 7 nucleotides line up with TRBD1. Germline CDR1 and CDR2: LGHDT and YNNKEL (reference sequence). The V gene end was trimmed by 2 bases and the J gene end by 13 bases; junction bases not matched to a gene: 10. The CDR3 contains 13 residues.

The chain has TRBV6-1 and TRBJ1-4; unclear D gene. The CDR3 contains 13 residues. Germline CDR1 and CDR2: MNHNS and SASEGT. The V and J ends lost 3 bases and 8 bases respectively, with 10 bases between them. Here the CDR3 DNA reads TGTGCCAGCAGTGATAGTTTATCGGAAAAACTGTTTTTT. Protein: CASSDSLSEKLFF.

The V call is TRBV2, the J call TRBJ2-1; TRBD2 matches at 10 bases. The CDR3 loop spans 17 amino acids. V was pared by 4 bases and J by 7 bases, with 13 bases of the junction left unmatched. Germline V gene data show CDR1 as SNHLY and CDR2 as FYNNEI. Here the CDR3 DNA reads TGTGCCAGCAGTGCGGGTCTTAAGCGGGGGGGGAGAAATGAGCAGTTCTTC. Translation gives CASSAGLKRGGRNEQFF.

The chain uses TRBV3-1 (or the pseudogene TRBV3-2) and TRBJ2-5, with D possibly being TRBD2 (5 bases). The length of the CDR3 is 16 residues. V was cut by 3 bases and J by 5 bases, with 19 bases left in between. Per germline, CDR1 LGHDT and CDR2 YNNKEL (reference sequence). CDR3 loop: CASSHPQSLASETQYF. In DNA, the CDR3 is TGTGCCAGCAGCCATCCTCAGAGTCTAGCTTCGGAGACCCAGTACTTC.

This sequence joins TRBV19 and TRBJ1-4, with D perhaps matching TRBD1 (5 bases). Trimming shortened V by 5 bases and J by 0 bases, and 10 bases separated the two germline ends. The CDR3 is made up of 15 amino acids. The germline V gene encodes CDR1 LNHDA and CDR2 SQIVND (reference sequence). CDR3 protein: CASSAGGATNEKLFF. The DNA for the CDR3 is TGTGCCAGTAGTGCTGGGGGGGCAACTAATGAAAAACTGTTTTTT.

This clone was detected only once. This chain links TRBV28 with TRBJ2-5; TRBD2 agrees at 9 bases. Germline V gene data show CDR1 as MDHEN and CDR2 as SYDVKM. The CDR3 has 13 residues. CDR3 nucleotide sequence: TGTGTGGCGGCTAGCGGGGCCACGGAGACCCAGTACTTC. It yields the protein CVAASGATETQYF.

The chain uses TRBV7-7 and TRBJ1-4, with 8 bases matching TRBD1. CDR3 size: 14 residues. CDR1 is SSHAT, CDR2 FNYEAQ, per germline (reference sequence). With V trimmed by 4 bases and J by 7 bases, 5 bases remained unmatched. CDR3 sequence (DNA): TGTGCCAGCAGCTCCCAGGGGGCCGGTGAAAAACTGTTTTTT. As protein: CASSSQGAGEKLFF.

The genes are TRBV13 and TRBJ2-5, with D maybe TRBD1 (6 bases). CDR1 and CDR2 (germline): PRHDT, FYEKMQ (reference sequence). V lost 4 bases and J 3 bases, leaving 12 bases between the germline ends. The CDR3 has 14 residues. The CDR3 region is CASSSQGKEETQYF. In DNA, the CDR3 is TGTGCCAGCAGCTCACAGGGTAAGGAAGAGACCCAGTACTTC. Based on the CDR3 plus reference TRBV13 and TRBJ2-5, the full variable domain is AAGVIQSPRHLIKEKRETATLKCYPIPRHDTVYWYQQGPGQDPQFLISFYEKMQSDKGSIPDRFSAQQFSDYHSELNMSSLELGDSALYFCASSSQGKEETQYFGPGTRLLVL.